This TCR beta chain appears in the sequencing data of a study of cytomegalovirus exposure and HLA in healthy donors. Study in general: Genotyping showed less than 85% of roughly 390 donors falling in the Caucasian-associated ancestry cluster.

Whole-study results and caveats: The authors considered a cluster of highly shared sequence variants likely to be a sequencing artifact. Productive rates of about 87% or about 30% were seen for most TCR beta V segments in an earlier analysis.

A remark on this clone: Antigen: not known.

Amplification used 60 Vbeta primers and 13 Jbeta primers. Sequencing was performed with immunoSEQ multiplex PCR; in TCRdb, only in-frame clones are kept and a portion is missing. This sample yields about 170,000 clones, of which 80% are seen a single time; about 7% belongs to the top ten. The sequenced sample was PBMCs. The TCR was taken from a young man in good health and CMV-seropositive.

The CDR3: CASSLRLPGEQFF. CDR3 in DNA: TGTGCCAGCAGCCTCCGACTCCCTGGGGAGCAGTTCTTC. This chain joins TRBV4-2 and TRBJ2-1; no clear D. Germline V lookup: CDR1 LGHNA, CDR2 YNFKEQ. Trimming stripped 4 bases from V and 10 bases from J, with 14 bases between. The CDR3 length is 13 residues.